A selection of T cell receptor beta chains follows, all from one sample in a study of human T cells and chemical hapten exposure. MiXCR, applied by TCRdb to the RACE reads, yields one record per CDR3 protein. This sample has more than 250,000 distinct CDR3 sequences, with about 8.6% found just once. The sample here was whole blood, taken in connection with sensitization to the hapten diphenylcyclopropenone (DPC). The receptors were gathered from a woman between 40 and 50 years old with alopecia areata. Some clones in this sample may be carry-over from other donors' samples. CDR3s leave out the opening cysteine and the closing phenylalanine or tryptophan. A D gene is named only where the DNA matches it firmly.

D gene,V gene,CDR3 length,J gene,CDR3 protein
TRBD2,TRBV20-1,14,TRBJ2-7,SARARGLAGGYEQY
-,TRBV28,12,TRBJ1-1,ASSLAGRSRNAF
-,TRBV7-9,13,TRBJ2-3,ASSFSVYSTDTQY
-,TRBV7-2,14,TRBJ1-5,ASSLLRGGGNQPQH
-,TRBV6-2/TRBV6-3,11,TRBJ2-7,ASSWGSLYEQY
-,TRBV20-1,11,TRBJ2-1,SASGSRNNEQF
TRBD2,TRBV12-3/TRBV12-4,11,TRBJ2-5,ASSTGLAETQY
-,TRBV27,12,TRBJ2-7,ASSSTGNLYEQY
-,TRBV10-2,10,TRBJ2-1,ASSGDSAEQF
-,TRBV20-1,13,TRBJ1-6,SARGDTGYNSPLH
-,TRBV5-6,12,TRBJ1-2,ASHGGPAHYGYT
TRBD2,TRBV18,14,TRBJ2-1,ASSLSGTSGSNEQF
TRBD2,TRBV6-5,12,TRBJ2-5,ASSQWRGAGPQY
TRBD2,TRBV28,13,TRBJ2-7,ASSTPGLYTYEQY
TRBD2,TRBV27,17,TRBJ2-3,ASSLSHPGGRITPDTQY
-,TRBV5-6,12,TRBJ1-1,ASSLEYGGTEAF
TRBD2,TRBV20-1,14,TRBJ2-3,SARGGGPGATDTQY
-,TRBV10-3,13,TRBJ2-7,AISESGGALYEQY
-,TRBV12-3/TRBV12-4,13,TRBJ1-6,ASRAPGRYNSPLH
TRBD1,TRBV12-3/TRBV12-4,10,TRBJ1-2,ASSAGQDFDT
-,TRBV28,13,TRBJ2-5,ASNPTLGGRETQY
-,TRBV4-1,12,TRBJ1-5,ASSQVRRNQPQH
-,TRBV7-3,11,TRBJ2-1,ASNPGSQNEQF
-,TRBV7-2,13,TRBJ2-1,ASSFSAGPYNEQF
-,TRBV6-2/TRBV6-3,12,TRBJ1-5,ASTQWGDNQPQH
TRBD2,TRBV7-9,13,TRBJ2-7,ASSPGLAVIYEQY
-,TRBV4-1,14,TRBJ1-3,ASSQDAPGSGNTIY
-,TRBV2,10,TRBJ2-7,ASSDLAYEQY
-,TRBV10-2,14,TRBJ2-4,ASSQGGTLAKNIQY
TRBD2,TRBV6-5,13,TRBJ2-7,ASSYSRTSGYEQY
TRBD2,TRBV3-1,13,TRBJ2-7,ASSLASGRIYEQY
-,TRBV21-1,13,TRBJ2-7,ASSNSRSSHYEQY
-,TRBV28,14,TRBJ2-6,ASSFFLYSGANVLT
TRBD1,TRBV4-2,14,TRBJ1-2,ASSQVSRTGHYGYT
TRBD1,TRBV15,15,TRBJ2-7,ATSTRPGTGVSLEQY
-,TRBV5-1,11,TRBJ2-3,ASSSELSDTQY
TRBD2,TRBV7-9,14,TRBJ2-1,ASSFLTSGNSHEQF
TRBD1,TRBV7-3,11,TRBJ2-3,ASSPGGADTQY
TRBD2,TRBV28,13,TRBJ2-1,ASSPGGGGRNEQF
TRBD2,TRBV20-1,14,TRBJ2-1,SANKLAETSYNEQF
-,TRBV15,11,TRBJ2-3,ATSRDPAHTQY
TRBD2,TRBV20-1,14,TRBJ2-3,SAMDWAAGGTDTQY
-,TRBV7-2,12,TRBJ1-1,ASSLVTGNTEAF
-,TRBV7-2,14,TRBJ1-6,ASSPEGRRENSPLH
TRBD2,TRBV4-1,16,TRBJ2-7,ASSQEPGTSGRSYEQY
-,TRBV3-1,12,TRBJ1-1,ASSQDRGFTEAF
TRBD2,TRBV24-1,14,TRBJ2-1,ATSEKLAGSYNEQF
TRBD1,TRBV29-1,11,TRBJ1-2,SLSGDRAYGYT
-,TRBV29-1,10,TRBJ2-7,SALTQGDEQY
TRBD1,TRBV6-2/TRBV6-3,14,TRBJ2-7,ASSSKRQGDAYEQY